This TCR beta chain was sequenced during a study of T cell responses to AZD1222 COVID-19 vaccine. Looked up from germline, CDR1 is MNHEY and CDR2 is SMNVEV (reference sequence). This CDR3 comprises 14 residues. V lost 7 bases and J lost 4; bases outside the gene matches: 7. Study-wide points: Spike-specific TCR breadth and depth were elevated following two AZD1222 doses.

Sequenced by immunoSEQ multiplex PCR; TCRdb stores in-frame clones only, minus some. This table holds some 130,000 clones, around nine tenths found once. In regard to this clone: Antigen specificity is unknown.

This sample comprised peripheral blood, obtained on day 0 of AZD1222 vaccination. V gene TRBV27 combines with J gene TRBJ2-1; TRBD1 matches at 7 bases. This sequence was found in an adult in good health. CDR3 sequence: CASTHGDSYNEQFF. Here the CDR3 DNA reads TGTGCCAGCACCCATGGGGACAGTTACAATGAGCAGTTCTTC.